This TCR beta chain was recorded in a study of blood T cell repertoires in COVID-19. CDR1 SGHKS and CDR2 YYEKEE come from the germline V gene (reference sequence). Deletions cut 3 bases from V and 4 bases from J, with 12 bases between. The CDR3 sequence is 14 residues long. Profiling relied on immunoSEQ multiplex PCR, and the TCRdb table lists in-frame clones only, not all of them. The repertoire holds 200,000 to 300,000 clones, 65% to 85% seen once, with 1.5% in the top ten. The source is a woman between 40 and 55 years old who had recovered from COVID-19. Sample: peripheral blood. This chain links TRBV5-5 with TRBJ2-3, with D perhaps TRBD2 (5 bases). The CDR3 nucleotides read TGTGCCAGCAGCTCTTGGTCCGGGGCAGATACGCAGTATTTT. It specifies CASSSWSGADTQYF.